This is a list of T cell receptor beta chains from one sample in a study of blood T cell repertoires in COVID-19. Sequenced by immunoSEQ multiplex PCR; TCRdb stores in-frame clones only, minus some. This sample has around 300,000 clones, with about 89% found just once. The sequenced sample was peripheral blood. The source is a woman between 35 and 50 years old who had recovered from COVID-19. Both conserved end residues are part of each CDR3. The order of the fields is V gene, clone size, J gene, D gene, CDR3 protein, CDR3 DNA. D genes are given only for firm matches. Clone size, where shown, is once, few, many, or a class for clones that have expanded.

TRBV7-2	NA	TRBJ2-7	NA	CASSLAASADSSYEQYF	TGTGCCAGCAGCTTAGCGGCGTCGGCGGACTCTTCCTACGAGCAGTACTTC
TRBV5-1	NA	TRBJ2-2	TRBD2	CASRPGTRGTGELFF	TGCGCCAGCAGACCGGGGACTAGGGGCACCGGGGAGCTGTTTTTT
TRBV6-6	NA	TRBJ1-2	NA	CASSGTGNYGYTF	TGTGCCAGCAGTGGTACAGGGAACTATGGCTACACCTTC
TRBV19	NA	TRBJ2-7	NA	CASSIDGGSSYEQYF	TGTGCCAGTAGTATAGATGGCGGTAGCTCCTACGAGCAGTACTTC
TRBV27	once	TRBJ2-7	TRBD1	CASSTLGTGPRREQYF	TGTGCCAGCAGTACACTAGGGACAGGCCCCAGGAGGGAGCAGTACTTC
TRBV27	NA	TRBJ2-4	TRBD2	CASSPRGLAGGGNIQYF	TGTGCCAGCAGTCCCCGTGGGCTAGCGGGTGGGGGAAACATTCAGTACTTC
TRBV7-3	NA	TRBJ2-7	NA	CASSLNFGPSYEQYF	TGTGCCAGCAGCTTAAATTTCGGTCCATCCTACGAGCAGTACTTC
TRBV7-9	NA	TRBJ2-3	TRBD2	CASSSLGAGVADTQYF	TGTGCCAGCAGCTCCCTGGGTGCGGGAGTGGCAGATACGCAGTATTTT
TRBV20-1	NA	TRBJ1-4	NA	CSASQASPTNEKLFF	TGCAGTGCTAGTCAGGCCAGCCCAACTAATGAAAAACTGTTTTTT
TRBV5-4	NA	TRBJ2-3	TRBD2	CASSGGLAGGLADTQYF	TGTGCCAGCAGCGGAGGACTAGCGGGGGGTCTCGCAGATACGCAGTATTTT
TRBV4-1	NA	TRBJ2-7	NA	CASSQSGRTPYEQYF	TGCGCCAGCAGCCAGTCAGGGCGCACACCCTACGAGCAGTACTTC
TRBV4-1	NA	TRBJ2-7	TRBD2	CASSQGSGLAGDYEQYF	TGCGCCAGCAGCCAAGGCTCGGGACTAGCGGGAGATTACGAGCAGTACTTC
TRBV29-1	NA	TRBJ2-7	NA	CSVETDRNYEQYF	TGCAGCGTTGAAACTGACAGGAACTACGAGCAGTACTTC
TRBV30	NA	TRBJ1-1	NA	CAWSGGRTRNMNTEAFF	TGTGCCTGGAGTGGGGGGCGGACACGAAATATGAACACTGAAGCTTTCTTT
TRBV11-2	NA	TRBJ2-2	TRBD2	CASSLVLAGTGELFF	TGTGCCAGCAGCTTAGTCCTAGCGGGTACCGGGGAGCTGTTTTTT
TRBV30	few	TRBJ1-2	TRBD1	CAWSETGAVGYTF	TGTGCCTGGAGTGAGACAGGGGCAGTTGGCTACACCTTC
TRBV27	NA	TRBJ1-1	NA	CASKRSNTEAFF	TGTGCCAGCAAGCGCTCGAACACTGAAGCTTTCTTT
TRBV18	NA	TRBJ1-1	TRBD1	CASSPDRGNTEAFF	TGTGCCAGCTCACCGGACAGGGGGAACACTGAAGCTTTCTTT
TRBV10-2	NA	TRBJ1-6	NA	CATTEGGFASPLHF	TGCGCCACCACGGAGGGGGGGTTCGCCTCACCCCTCCACTTT
TRBV19	NA	TRBJ2-5	TRBD2	CASSTGLAGRETQYF	TGTGCCAGTAGTACGGGACTAGCGGGACGAGAGACCCAGTACTTC
TRBV28	NA	TRBJ1-1	TRBD1	CASSLYGTGMNTEAFF	TGTGCCAGCAGTTTATACGGGACAGGTATGAACACTGAAGCTTTCTTT
TRBV6-6	NA	TRBJ1-4	TRBD1	CASSADREIEKLFF	TGTGCCAGCAGCGCGGACAGGGAGATTGAAAAACTGTTTTTT
TRBV3-1/TRBV3-2	NA	TRBJ2-1	NA	CASSQDVSNNEQFF	TGTGCCAGCAGCCAAGACGTGAGCAACAATGAGCAGTTCTTC
TRBV5-1	NA	TRBJ2-7	TRBD1	CASSYSRDSESYVYEQYF	TGCGCCAGCAGCTACTCCCGGGACAGCGAGTCATATGTCTACGAGCAGTACTTC
TRBV6-6	few	TRBJ2-2	NA	CASSTSGTGELFF	NA
TRBV29-1	NA	TRBJ2-1	TRBD2	CSVASGGLGDEQFF	TGCAGCGTTGCTAGCGGGGGACTGGGCGATGAGCAGTTCTTC
TRBV19	NA	TRBJ1-5	TRBD1	CASSRDRDQPQHF	TGTGCCAGTAGTAGGGACAGGGATCAGCCCCAGCATTTT
TRBV5-1	NA	TRBJ1-1	NA	CASSLRKPEEEAFF	TGCGCCAGCAGCTTGAGAAAGCCGGAGGAGGAAGCTTTCTTT